These T cell receptor beta chains were read from a single sample in a study of T cell responses to AZD1222 COVID-19 vaccine. Libraries were prepared by immunoSEQ multiplex PCR; TCRdb keeps only in-frame clonotypes and omits some of them. The top ten clones hold over 0.85% of a sample with approximately 140,000 clones, 90% to 95% of them seen once. Material: peripheral blood, obtained on day 0 of MenACWY control vaccination. These receptors came from an adult in good health. Both conserved end residues are part of each CDR3. A D gene is named only where the DNA matches it firmly. Clone size, where shown, is once, few, many, or a class for clones that have expanded.

clone_size: NA
j_call: TRBJ1-2
v_call: TRBV2
d_call: TRBD1
cdr3_nt: TGTGCCAGCACCCCAACAGGGGGCTACGGCTACACCTTC
cdr3_aa: CASTPTGGYGYTF

clone_size: NA
j_call: TRBJ2-5
v_call: TRBV9
d_call: NA
cdr3_nt: TGTGCCAGCAGCGATCTCCTAGGTGGCCAAGAGACCCAGTACTTC
cdr3_aa: CASSDLLGGQETQYF

clone_size: NA
j_call: TRBJ2-5
v_call: TRBV7-9
d_call: NA
cdr3_nt: TGTGCCAGCAGCTTGGTACGGGAGACCCAGTACTTC
cdr3_aa: CASSLVRETQYF

clone_size: NA
j_call: TRBJ1-4
v_call: TRBV25-1
d_call: NA
cdr3_nt: TGTGCCAGCAGTCGTCAGAGGTCTAATGAAAAACTGTTTTTT
cdr3_aa: CASSRQRSNEKLFF

clone_size: NA
j_call: TRBJ2-7
v_call: TRBV2
d_call: TRBD1
cdr3_nt: TGTGCCAGCAGTGAAGCCGGACAGGGGGCATACGAGCAGTACTTC
cdr3_aa: CASSEAGQGAYEQYF

clone_size: NA
j_call: TRBJ1-2
v_call: TRBV4-3
d_call: NA
cdr3_nt: TGCGCCAGCAGCCAGGCGGCGGGTATCTATGGCTACACCTTC
cdr3_aa: CASSQAAGIYGYTF

clone_size: NA
j_call: TRBJ1-3
v_call: TRBV3-1/TRBV3-2
d_call: NA
cdr3_nt: TGTGCCAGCAGCCCTCGAGACATCTCTGGAAACACCATATATTTT
cdr3_aa: CASSPRDISGNTIYF

clone_size: NA
j_call: TRBJ1-1
v_call: TRBV7-8
d_call: NA
cdr3_nt: TGTGCCAGCAGCTTAGGGGCCAACACTGAAGCTTTCTTT
cdr3_aa: CASSLGANTEAFF

clone_size: NA
j_call: TRBJ1-2
v_call: TRBV6-6
d_call: TRBD1
cdr3_nt: TGTGCCAGCAGGGGCACAGGGGGCGAAGCTAACTATGGCTACACCTTC
cdr3_aa: CASRGTGGEANYGYTF

clone_size: NA
j_call: TRBJ1-1
v_call: TRBV10-3
d_call: TRBD1
cdr3_nt: TGTGCCATCAGCCCTGAGCGGGACAGAGCTTTCTTT
cdr3_aa: CAISPERDRAFF

clone_size: NA
j_call: TRBJ1-4
v_call: TRBV12-5
d_call: TRBD1
cdr3_nt: TGTGCTAGTGGTTTCCTAATACAGGGGGCGGGTGAAAAACTGTTTTTT
cdr3_aa: CASGFLIQGAGEKLFF

clone_size: NA
j_call: TRBJ1-5
v_call: TRBV15
d_call: NA
cdr3_nt: TGTGCCACCAGCAAACAGTACTACAATCAGCCCCAGCATTTT
cdr3_aa: CATSKQYYNQPQHF

clone_size: once
j_call: TRBJ2-1
v_call: TRBV7-8
d_call: NA
cdr3_nt: TGTGCCAGCAGCTTATATCAGGGGCCGAATGAGCAGTTCTTC
cdr3_aa: CASSLYQGPNEQFF

clone_size: NA
j_call: TRBJ1-2
v_call: TRBV10-1
d_call: TRBD1
cdr3_nt: TGCGCCAGCAGGAGTCACAGGGGCACGGACTATGGCTACACCTTC
cdr3_aa: CASRSHRGTDYGYTF

clone_size: NA
j_call: TRBJ1-5
v_call: TRBV6-5
d_call: NA
cdr3_nt: TGTGCCAGCAGTCGCGGGGCCAATCAGCCCCAGCATTTT
cdr3_aa: CASSRGANQPQHF

clone_size: NA
j_call: TRBJ1-6
v_call: TRBV18
d_call: NA
cdr3_nt: TGTGCCAGCTCACCTTTGGACAGCACTAATTCACCCCTCCACTTT
cdr3_aa: CASSPLDSTNSPLHF

clone_size: NA
j_call: TRBJ2-1
v_call: TRBV27
d_call: NA
cdr3_nt: TGTGCCAGCAGGGGACGGCTTCCTGATAGCTCCTACAATGAGCAGTTCTTC
cdr3_aa: CASRGRLPDSSYNEQFF

clone_size: once
j_call: TRBJ2-2
v_call: TRBV5-1
d_call: NA
cdr3_nt: TGCGCCAGCAGCCGGACAGCGAACACCGGGGAGCTGTTTTTT
cdr3_aa: CASSRTANTGELFF

clone_size: NA
j_call: TRBJ2-1
v_call: TRBV7-3
d_call: TRBD2
cdr3_nt: TGTGCCAGCAGCTTGGATAGCGGGGCGTTGACGTTCTTC
cdr3_aa: CASSLDSGALTFF

clone_size: NA
j_call: TRBJ1-4
v_call: TRBV19
d_call: TRBD1
cdr3_nt: TGTGCCAGTAGTAGACCCCGGACAGGGGGCAGTGAAAAACTGTTTTTT
cdr3_aa: CASSRPRTGGSEKLFF

clone_size: NA
j_call: TRBJ2-1
v_call: TRBV27
d_call: TRBD2
cdr3_nt: TGTGCCAGCAGCGATCTAGCGGGGGCCCACAATGAGCAGTTCTTC
cdr3_aa: CASSDLAGAHNEQFF

clone_size: NA
j_call: TRBJ1-1
v_call: TRBV6-5
d_call: TRBD1
cdr3_nt: TGTGCCAGCAGTTACCATATGGGACAGGGAAATACTGAAGCTTTCTTT
cdr3_aa: CASSYHMGQGNTEAFF

clone_size: NA
j_call: TRBJ1-5
v_call: TRBV7-9
d_call: NA
cdr3_nt: TGTGCCAGCAGCTTAGGAGGCAATATCAATCAGCCCCAGCATTTT
cdr3_aa: CASSLGGNINQPQHF

clone_size: NA
j_call: TRBJ2-1
v_call: TRBV29-1
d_call: TRBD2
cdr3_nt: TGCAGCGTTGCCCTCCTAACTAGCGTCTCCTACAATGAGCAGTTCTTC
cdr3_aa: CSVALLTSVSYNEQFF

clone_size: NA
j_call: TRBJ2-3
v_call: TRBV25-1
d_call: TRBD2
cdr3_nt: TGTGCCAGCAGCTTGGGGGTAGCGGGAGCGGGGACAGATACGCAGTATTTT
cdr3_aa: CASSLGVAGAGTDTQYF

clone_size: NA
j_call: TRBJ2-7
v_call: TRBV4-2
d_call: NA
cdr3_nt: TGTGCCAGCAGCCACTCACAGAATACCTACGAGCAGTACTTC
cdr3_aa: CASSHSQNTYEQYF

clone_size: NA
j_call: TRBJ2-5
v_call: TRBV4-1
d_call: NA
cdr3_nt: TGCGCCAGCAGCCAACTGGCGGGTGGACAAGAGACCCAGTACTTC
cdr3_aa: CASSQLAGGQETQYF

clone_size: NA
j_call: TRBJ1-5
v_call: TRBV28
d_call: TRBD1
cdr3_nt: TGTGCCAGCAGTTTGGGGGACAGGGAGGATCAGCCCCAGCATTTT
cdr3_aa: CASSLGDREDQPQHF

clone_size: NA
j_call: TRBJ2-7
v_call: TRBV19
d_call: NA
cdr3_nt: TGTGCCAGTAGTATGATGGGGACGACGAGCTCCTACGAGCAGTACTTC
cdr3_aa: CASSMMGTTSSYEQYF

clone_size: NA
j_call: TRBJ2-5
v_call: TRBV3-1/TRBV3-2
d_call: NA
cdr3_nt: TGTGCCAGCAGCCTAACGGAGACCCAGTACTTC
cdr3_aa: CASSLTETQYF

clone_size: NA
j_call: TRBJ1-1
v_call: TRBV2
d_call: TRBD1
cdr3_nt: TGTGCCAGCAGCTTGGGACAGGCTAACACTGAAGCTTTCTTT
cdr3_aa: CASSLGQANTEAFF

clone_size: NA
j_call: TRBJ1-6
v_call: TRBV7-3
d_call: TRBD1
cdr3_nt: TGTGCCAGCAGCCCCCGGACAGGACCAGGGTCACCCCTCCACTTT
cdr3_aa: CASSPRTGPGSPLHF

clone_size: NA
j_call: TRBJ1-6
v_call: TRBV27
d_call: NA
cdr3_nt: TGTGCCAGCAGTTCGGGTGGCATCTCCTATAATTCACCCCTCCACTTT
cdr3_aa: CASSSGGISYNSPLHF

clone_size: NA
j_call: TRBJ1-1
v_call: TRBV10-1
d_call: NA
cdr3_nt: TGCGCCAGCCTCTTTCGCCAGGACCCGAGGGTTTGGACTGAAGCTTTCTTT
cdr3_aa: CASLFRQDPRVWTEAFF

clone_size: NA
j_call: TRBJ1-2
v_call: TRBV7-9
d_call: TRBD1
cdr3_nt: TGTGCCAGCAGCTTAGGACAGGGGGCAGATGGCTACACCTTC
cdr3_aa: CASSLGQGADGYTF

clone_size: NA
j_call: TRBJ1-1
v_call: TRBV3-1/TRBV3-2
d_call: NA
cdr3_nt: TGTGCCAGCAGCCAAGACTCGGGACTCGAAGCTTTCTTT
cdr3_aa: CASSQDSGLEAFF

clone_size: NA
j_call: TRBJ2-1
v_call: TRBV5-4
d_call: NA
cdr3_nt: TGTGCCAGCAGCTCGACAGTTCTTCATGAGCAGTTCTTC
cdr3_aa: CASSSTVLHEQFF

clone_size: NA
j_call: TRBJ1-1
v_call: TRBV2
d_call: NA
cdr3_nt: TGTGCCAGCAGTGTATCGGGAGGTGAAGCTTTCTTT
cdr3_aa: CASSVSGGEAFF

clone_size: once
j_call: TRBJ1-1
v_call: TRBV9
d_call: NA
cdr3_nt: TGTGCCAGCAGCGTAGATGACGGCCTCAACACTGAAGCTTTCTTT
cdr3_aa: CASSVDDGLNTEAFF

clone_size: NA
j_call: TRBJ2-2
v_call: TRBV9
d_call: NA
cdr3_nt: TGTGCCAGCAGCGTAGAAGGGACACCTAACACCGGGGAGCTGTTTTTT
cdr3_aa: CASSVEGTPNTGELFF

clone_size: NA
j_call: TRBJ2-3
v_call: TRBV10-1
d_call: TRBD2
cdr3_nt: TGCGCCAGCAGTCCGCTCGCGATTAGCGGGAGGGCGTCAGATACGCAGTATTTT
cdr3_aa: CASSPLAISGRASDTQYF

clone_size: NA
j_call: TRBJ1-2
v_call: TRBV5-6
d_call: TRBD1
cdr3_nt: TGTGCCAGCAGACAGACAGGGTCCTATGGCTACACCTTC
cdr3_aa: CASRQTGSYGYTF

clone_size: once
j_call: TRBJ1-5
v_call: TRBV28
d_call: TRBD1
cdr3_nt: TGTGCCAGCAGTTTATGGAGGGGAAGGACAGGGGGGAATCAGCCCCAGCATTTT
cdr3_aa: CASSLWRGRTGGNQPQHF

clone_size: once
j_call: TRBJ2-1
v_call: TRBV6-5
d_call: TRBD2
cdr3_nt: TGTGCCAGCAGTAGAGCGGGATGGGACTACAATGAGCAGTTCTTC
cdr3_aa: CASSRAGWDYNEQFF

clone_size: NA
j_call: TRBJ2-6
v_call: TRBV6-5
d_call: NA
cdr3_nt: TGTGCCAGCAGTAACTTCAGGGGATCTGGGGCCAACGTCCTGACTTTC
cdr3_aa: CASSNFRGSGANVLTF

clone_size: NA
j_call: TRBJ1-6
v_call: TRBV5-1
d_call: NA
cdr3_nt: TGCGCCAGCAGGAAAAGGGTCAATTCACCCCTCCACTTT
cdr3_aa: CASRKRVNSPLHF